The 10 T cell receptor beta chains given below trace back to one sample, sequenced in a study of response to subunit inactivated influenza vaccine. A single record per CDR3 protein comes from TCRdb applying MiXCR to the RT-PCR reads. This table holds roughly 780,000 distinct CDR3 sequences, 15% to 20% found once. Sequenced material: PBMCs from blood, taken about 5 days after vaccination. The receptors were gathered from a man in his fifties who received an inactivated influenza vaccine.

This clonotype was counted between two and nine times. The genes are TRBV20-1 and TRBJ2-3, with TRBD2 identical over 9 bases. V lost 6 bases to trimming and J lost 4 bases; unmatched junction nucleotides: 14. The germline gives CDR1 DFQATT, CDR2 SNEGSKA (reference sequence). The CDR3 has 16 amino acids. The CDR3 sequence: CSATTSGFLLADTQYF. CDR3 nucleotide sequence: TGCAGTGCCACGACTAGCGGTTTCCTCCTCGCAGATACGCAGTATTTT.

The J gene is TRBJ1-4, the V gene TRBV6-5; 10 bases map to TRBD1. This CDR3 comprises 15 residues. Germline V lookup: CDR1 MNHEY, CDR2 SVGAGI. V lost 5 bases, J lost 8 bases, and 8 bases stayed unmatched. Here the CDR3 DNA reads TGTGCCAGCAGTACTGGACAGGGGGTACGGGAAAAACTGTTTTTT. Protein product: CASSTGQGVREKLFF.

This clonotype occurred a few times. The rearrangement uses TRBV6-2 or TRBV6-3 and TRBJ2-5, with a tentative D call TRBD2 (6 bases). The CDR3 runs 15 residues. CDR1 is MNHEY, CDR2 SVGEGT, per germline. Trimming stripped 2 bases from V and 5 bases from J, with 15 bases between. CDR3 protein: CASSYGGKVGETQYF. The CDR3 bases are TGTGCCAGCAGTTACGGAGGGAAAGTCGGCGAGACCCAGTACTTC.

V is TRBV5-6 and J is TRBJ2-5; 7 bases match TRBD1. The CDR3 covers 14 residues. The germline gives CDR1 SGHDT, CDR2 YYEEEE. Losses at the gene ends were 4 bases for V and 5 bases for J; bases not matched to a gene: 8. The CDR3: CASSTTTGFETQYF. For the CDR3, the DNA is TGTGCCAGCAGCACCACGACAGGGTTTGAGACCCAGTACTTC. Complete variable domain (other parts from reference TRBV5-6 and TRBJ2-5): DAGVTQSPTHLIKTRGQQVTLRCSPKSGHDTVSWYQQALGQGPQFIFQYYEEEERQRGNFPDRFSGHQFPNYSSELNVNALLLGDSALYLCASSTTTGFETQYFGPGTRLLVL.

The DNA for the CDR3 is TGTGCCAGCAGCGTAGCGGCTCCCACCCCGAGACGATACAATGAGCAGTTCTTC. It encodes CASSVAAPTPRRYNEQFF. The gene calls are TRBV9 and TRBJ2-1, with unresolved D. The CDR3 has 18 amino acids. The germline gives CDR1 SGDLS, CDR2 YYNGEE. Trimming pared 0 bases from V and 4 bases from J, leaving 20 bases between. Full variable domain (outside the CDR3, taken from reference TRBV9 and TRBJ2-1): DSGVTQTPKHLITATGQRVTLRCSPRSGDLSVYWYQQSLDQGLQFLIQYYNGEERAKGNILERFSAQQFPDLHSELNLSSLELGDSALYFCASSVAAPTPRRYNEQFFGPGTRLTVL.

This clonotype was picked up many times. The V call is TRBV24-1, the J call TRBJ2-1; D possibly corresponds to TRBD2 (5 bases). Trimming cost V 9 bases and J 4 bases, with 12 bases left between them. The CDR3 runs to 13 residues. Per germline, CDR1 KGHDR and CDR2 SFDVKD. Here the CDR3 reads CATHGDGYNEQFF. In nucleotides, the CDR3 is TGTGCCACCCACGGGGATGGGTACAATGAGCAGTTCTTC.

The rearrangement uses TRBV6-1 and TRBJ2-2, with 9 bases identical to TRBD2. Trimming removed 5 bases from V and 0 bases from J; junction bases left unmatched: 4. Germline lookup yields CDR1 MNHNS and CDR2 SASEGT. This CDR3 is 16 amino acids long. CDR3 nucleotide sequence: TGTGCCAGCAGTACGGCTAGCGGGGCGAACACCGGGGAGCTGTTTTTT. Protein: CASSTASGANTGELFF.

This clonotype came up a few times. The gene calls are TRBV5-1 and TRBJ1-2; 9 positions agree with TRBD1. Per the germline V gene, CDR1 is SGHRS and CDR2 is YFSETQ. V gave up 4 bases and J gave up 4 bases; unmatched junction bases: 8. This CDR3 contains 15 residues. The CDR3 DNA follows: TGCGCCAGCAGCATGGGGGACAGGGTGACCTATGGCTACACCTTC. Amino acids: CASSMGDRVTYGYTF.

Turning to this clonotype: A much bigger clone sits one base away, suggesting this may be a read error. The chain recombines TRBV4-2 with TRBJ1-1; 7 bases align to TRBD1. The V and J ends lost 0 bases and 6 bases, in that order; junction bases with no gene match: 7. CDR1 and CDR2 from the germline V gene are LGHNA and YNFKEQ. The CDR3 runs 15 residues. The CDR3 sequence is CASSQEWDSYPEAFF. Here the CDR3 DNA reads TGTGCCAGCAGCCAAGAGTGGGACAGCTACCCTGAAGCTTTCTTT.

This clonotype was recorded many times. The chain combines TRBV20-1 with TRBJ2-1; 8 bases agree with TRBD2. The V and J ends lost 3 bases and 2 bases, in that order; junction bases with no gene match: 6. The germline V gene encodes CDR1 DFQATT and CDR2 SNEGSKA (reference sequence). The CDR3 length is 15 residues. In DNA, the CDR3 is TGCAGTGCTAGGGGGAGCGGGAGAGCCTACAATGAGCAGTTCTTC. It is translated as CSARGSGRAYNEQFF.